Detailed here is one T cell receptor beta chain. The table came from immunoSEQ multiplex PCR; TCRdb's copy has only in-frame clones and leaves some out. Of about 480,000 clones listed, around 90% are singletons. The data belong to a study of blood T cell repertoires in COVID-19. The source of this sequence is a woman in her 50s with COVID-19, enrolled during active disease. The sample was peripheral blood.

CDR3 bases: TGTGCCAGCAGCGGCGGGACAGCCTATGGCTACACCTTC. Protein product: CASSGGTAYGYTF. This chain links TRBV5-6 with TRBJ1-2, with 7 bases matching TRBD1. This CDR3 has 13 residues. V lost 4 bases and J lost 4; bases outside the gene matches: 4. CDR1 SGHDT and CDR2 YYEEEE come from the germline V gene.